What follows are 30 T cell receptor beta chains derived from one specimen sequenced in a study of T-cell reconstitution after alpha-beta-depleted transplantation in children. Preparing the TCRbeta library involved the use of unique molecular identifiers. TCRdb analysed the PCR reads with MiXCR anew, one entry per CDR3 protein. The table includes about 460,000 distinct CDR3 sequences, about 10% detected once. Sequences were derived from PBMCs, mostly from graft donor cells, sampled 180 days after TCRalphabeta/CD19-depleted stem cell transplant. The receptors here all came from a female patient younger than 10 who had a stem cell transplant for aplastic anemia, so the T cells may come from the graft donor.

The J gene is TRBJ1-4, the V gene TRBV12-3 or TRBV12-4; no reliable D call. Trimming shortened V by 2 bases and J by 3 bases, and 13 bases separated the two germline ends. The CDR3 spans 16 residues. The CDR3 here is CASSLTARSSNEKLFF. Written as DNA, the CDR3 is TGTGCCAGCAGTTTAACCGCCCGCAGTTCTAATGAAAAACTGTTTTTT.

This clonotype was counted at least ten times. The chain recombines TRBV15 with TRBJ2-5; D gene ambiguous. Trimming cost V 3 bases and J 5 bases, with 13 bases left between them. The CDR3 sequence is 14 residues long. Germline loops: CDR1 LNHNV, CDR2 YYDKDF (reference sequence). CDR3 nucleotides: TGTGCCACCAGCAGCGCTGGCGGTGATGAGACCCAGTACTTC. Translation gives CATSSAGGDETQYF.

This rearrangement joins TRBV20-1 to TRBJ2-3; D possibly corresponds to TRBD2 (6 bases). Trimming cost V 1 base and J 0 bases, with 14 bases left between them. The CDR3 has 16 residues. Germline V gene sequence: CDR1 DFQATT, CDR2 SNEGSKA (reference sequence). CDR3: CSARVWSGWSTDTQYF. CDR3 coding DNA: TGCAGTGCTAGAGTTTGGAGCGGGTGGAGCACAGATACGCAGTATTTT.

This clonotype was recorded many times. The chain couples TRBV5-1 to TRBJ1-2, with D perhaps matching TRBD1 (5 bases). Trimming pared 8 bases from V and 6 bases from J, leaving 20 bases between. The CDR3 sequence is 14 residues long. Germline V gene lookup returns CDR1 SGHRS and CDR2 YFSETQ. The DNA of the CDR3 is TGCGCCAGTCGATCTCCAGGGAATGGCCATGGCTACACCTTC. Protein product: CASRSPGNGHGYTF.

The chain links TRBV5-6 to TRBJ2-3; tentative D call: TRBD2 (5 bases). Germline V CDR1 and CDR2: SGHDT, YYEEEE. Trimming stripped 4 bases from V and 3 bases from J, with 15 bases between. CDR3 size: 15 residues. The chain's CDR3 is CASSLQGSGTDTQYF. In DNA, the CDR3 is TGTGCCAGCAGCCTCCAAGGGTCGGGGACAGATACGCAGTATTTT.

There are a few counts of this clonotype. The chain carries TRBV19 and TRBJ2-3; the D gene is possibly TRBD2 (6 bases). V was clipped by 7 bases and J by 3 bases, with 11 bases between them. CDR1 is LNHDA, CDR2 SQIVND, per germline (reference sequence). This CDR3 comprises 13 residues. The CDR3 region is CASNSGLTDTQYF. The DNA for the CDR3 is TGTGCCAGTAATAGCGGACTAACAGATACGCAGTATTTT.

In nucleotides, the CDR3 is TGTGCCAGCAGACCACATCGTGCCGGGACAGGGAAAGAGACCCAGTACTTC. Encoded protein: CASRPHRAGTGKETQYF. The genes are TRBV28 and TRBJ2-5, with TRBD1 matching 9 bases. This CDR3 has 17 residues. Germline V gene lookup returns CDR1 MDHEN and CDR2 SYDVKM. Unmatched junction bases numbered 14, after V lost 6 bases and J lost 3 bases. Full variable domain (remainder filled in from reference TRBV28 and TRBJ2-5): DVKVTQSSRYLVKRTGEKVFLECVQDMDHENMFWYRQDPGLGLRLIYFSYDVKMKEKGDIPEGYSVSREKKERFSLILESASTNQTSMYLCASRPHRAGTGKETQYFGPGTRLLVL.

This clonotype was observed many times. The chain is built from TRBV5-1 and TRBJ2-4; D assignment may be TRBD1 or TRBD2 (6 bases each). V was clipped by 0 bases and J by 4 bases, with 11 bases between them. Germline loops: CDR1 SGHRS, CDR2 YFSETQ. This CDR3 comprises 15 residues. The CDR3 loop is CASSLGRGGKNIQYF. The DNA for the CDR3 is TGCGCCAGCAGCTTGGGGAGAGGGGGGAAAAACATTCAGTACTTC. Full variable domain (outside the CDR3, taken from reference TRBV5-1 and TRBJ2-4): KAGVTQTPRYLIKTRGQQVTLSCSPISGHRSVSWYQQTPGQGLQFLFEYFSETQRNKGNFPGRFSGRQFSNSRSEMNVSTLELGDSALYLCASSLGRGGKNIQYFGAGTRLSVL.

Here the CDR3 DNA reads TGTGCCAGCAGCGTGTCTGATTCACCCCTCCACTTT. Its translation: CASSVSDSPLHF. The V call is TRBV7-9, the J call TRBJ1-6; D not certain. The CDR3 runs 12 residues. V lost 5 bases and J lost 8, with 7 bases in between. Germline values: CDR1 SEHNR, CDR2 FQNEAQ (reference sequence). The full variable domain, completed using reference TRBV7-9 and TRBJ1-6, is DTGVSQNPRHKITKRGQNVTFRCDPISEHNRLYWYRQTLGQGPEFLTYFQNEAQLEKSRLLSDRFSAERPKGSFSTLEIQRTEQGDSAMYLCASSVSDSPLHFGNGTRLTVT.

This clonotype has a count of ten or more. The chain joins TRBV14 to TRBJ2-3; no reliable D call. Per the germline V gene, CDR1 is SGHDN and CDR2 is FVKESK. The V end lost 2 bases, the J end lost 6 bases, and 12 bases lay between the germline ends. CDR3 length: 14 residues. CDR3 DNA sequence: TGTGCCAGCAGCCAACCTCCGCTGGTTGATACGCAGTATTTT. It encodes CASSQPPLVDTQYF.

This clonotype turned up a few times. The chain carries TRBV29-1 and TRBJ1-3; D is perhaps TRBD1 (5 bases). The germline gives CDR1 SQVTM, CDR2 ANQGSEA. V was pared by 6 bases and J by 0 bases, with 15 bases between. The CDR3 consists of 15 residues. The CDR3 DNA sequence: TGCAGCGTCCAGACAGTCCTTGGCTCTGGAAACACCATATATTTT. Its protein is CSVQTVLGSGNTIYF.

The chain joins TRBV20-1 to TRBJ2-1; 8 nucleotides line up with TRBD2. This CDR3 comprises 14 residues. Germline CDR1 reads DFQATT; CDR2 reads SNEGSKA (reference sequence). The V gene end was trimmed by 2 bases and the J gene end by 5 bases; junction bases not matched to a gene: 5. The CDR3 DNA reads as TGCAGTGCTAGACGGTTTAGCGGGAACAATGAGCAGTTCTTC. This encodes CSARRFSGNNEQFF.

CDR3 protein: CASSFHNEKLFF. The CDR3 DNA sequence: TGTGCCAGCAGCTTTCATAATGAAAAACTGTTTTTT. The V call is TRBV5-6, the J call TRBJ1-4; no firm D call. The CDR3 has 12 residues. The germline V gene has CDR1 SGHDT and CDR2 YYEEEE. V lost 2 bases and J lost 4, with 3 bases in between.

In its sample, this clonotype was seen a few times. The chain combines TRBV2 with TRBJ2-3, with TRBD2 matching 10 bases. This CDR3 contains 17 residues. Germline V CDR1 and CDR2: SNHLY, FYNNEI. V shed 0 bases, J shed 1 base, and the junction held 4 bases outside the gene matches. The CDR3 nucleotides are TGTGCCAGCAGTGAAGCCCGCGGGACTAGCGGCACAGATACGCAGTATTTT. Translated, it gives CASSEARGTSGTDTQYF. The full variable domain, in which reference TRBV2 and TRBJ2-3 provide the parts outside the CDR3, is EPEVTQTPSHQVTQMGQEVILRCVPISNHLYFYWYRQILGQKVEFLVSFYNNEISEKSEIFDDQFSVERPDGSNFTLKIRSTKLEDSAMYFCASSEARGTSGTDTQYFGPGTRLTVL.

CDR3 nucleotide sequence: TGTGCCAGCAGCCATCCCCTAAGGGGGAGTGAGGGTGAGCAGTTCTTC. Translated: CASSHPLRGSEGEQFF. The J gene is TRBJ2-1, the V gene TRBV7-9, with D possibly matching TRBD1 (6 bases). The CDR3 has 16 residues. V was shortened by 5 bases and J by 9 bases, with 23 bases between the two germline ends. The germline V gene encodes CDR1 SEHNR and CDR2 FQNEAQ (reference sequence).

The rearrangement links TRBV5-1 to TRBJ1-2; 8 nucleotides agree with TRBD1. This CDR3 contains 14 residues. Germline V CDR1 and CDR2: SGHRS, YFSETQ. V lost 4 bases and J lost 8; bases outside the gene matches: 10. Written as DNA, the CDR3 is TGCGCCAGCAGCATACGACAGGGGATCGAGGGCTACACCTTC. Translation: CASSIRQGIEGYTF.

This clonotype was counted ten times or more. The chain couples TRBV7-9 to TRBJ2-5; the match to TRBD2 covers 10 bases. V lost 6 bases to trimming and J lost 1 base; unmatched junction nucleotides: 5. This CDR3 has 15 amino acids. The germline CDR1 and CDR2 sequences are SEHNR and FQNEAQ (reference sequence). CDR3 DNA sequence: TGTGCCAGCAGAAGTAGCGGGGGGCCCCAAGAGACCCAGTACTTC. Its protein product is CASRSSGGPQETQYF.

This clonotype was observed a few times. J is TRBJ2-1 and V is TRBV5-1; D may be TRBD2 (6 bases). The CDR3 runs to 15 residues. Germline V gene data show CDR1 as SGHRS and CDR2 as YFSETQ. V dropped 2 bases and J dropped 2 bases, with 11 bases sitting between them. Here the CDR3 DNA reads TGCGCCAGCAGCTTTGACGGGGGAACCTACAATGAGCAGTTCTTC. It yields the protein CASSFDGGTYNEQFF.

This clonotype was detected only a few times. The chain carries TRBV7-9 and TRBJ1-1; 9 bases agree with TRBD1. The germline V gene has CDR1 SEHNR and CDR2 FQNEAQ (reference sequence). CDR3 length: 15 residues. Trimming at V came to 5 bases and at J to 1 base, leaving 5 bases not matched to a gene. The CDR3 is CASSGDRAGNTEAFF. CDR3 coding DNA: TGTGCCAGCAGCGGGGACAGGGCGGGGAACACTGAAGCTTTCTTT.

This clonotype was counted a few times. The rearrangement joins TRBV28 to TRBJ2-7, with TRBD1 matching over 9 bases. There are 16 residues in the CDR3. V shed 5 bases and J 5 bases; nucleotides not matched to a gene: 13. Germline V gene lookup returns CDR1 MDHEN and CDR2 SYDVKM. In DNA, the CDR3 is TGTGCCAGCAGTCCCTACGTTGGACAGGGGATGAACGAGCAGTACTTC. Its protein is CASSPYVGQGMNEQYF.

This clonotype was seen a few times. This sequence joins TRBV20-1 and TRBJ2-1; 9 bases line up with TRBD2. The CDR3 runs 14 residues. Germline CDR1 and CDR2: DFQATT and SNEGSKA (reference sequence). V gave up 6 bases and J gave up 12 bases; unmatched junction bases: 15. As DNA, the CDR3 is TGCAGTGCCCCAGGGGCGGGAGGGCAGGAAGGGCAGTTCTTC. Encoded protein: CSAPGAGGQEGQFF.

The gene calls are TRBV20-1 and TRBJ2-7; possibly TRBD2 for D (6 bases). Germline assignment: CDR1 DFQATT and CDR2 SNEGSKA (reference sequence). The V gene lost 1 base and the J gene lost 1 base, with 17 bases spanning the gap. The CDR3 is 16 residues long. The CDR3 DNA reads as TGCAGTGCTAGAGGCATACTCGGGGGACCGTCCTACGAGCAGTACTTC. It is translated as CSARGILGGPSYEQYF.

This clonotype was picked up many times. The chain recombines TRBV12-3 or TRBV12-4 with TRBJ2-1; D is perhaps TRBD2 (6 bases). The CDR3 spans 14 residues. V lost 2 bases and J 4 bases, leaving 9 bases between the germline ends. The CDR3 DNA is TGTGCCAGCAGTTTACGGGACTTTTACAATGAGCAGTTCTTC. Its translation: CASSLRDFYNEQFF.

In this sample, this clonotype turned up a few times. This rearrangement joins TRBV7-6 to TRBJ2-3; D perhaps matches TRBD2 (6 bases). This CDR3 region has 15 residues. The germline gives CDR1 SGHVS, CDR2 FNYEAQ. V dropped 5 bases and J dropped 9 bases, with 21 bases sitting between them. CDR3 in DNA: TGTGCCAGCAGCCCATTTCGGGGGTGGGGCGGCACGCAGTATTTT. Protein: CASSPFRGWGGTQYF.

The chain carries TRBV6-2 or TRBV6-3 and TRBJ2-1; 14 bases fit TRBD2. V trimming: 5 bases; J trimming: 3 bases; junction bases outside the gene matches: 12. CDR1 and CDR2 from the germline V gene are MNHEY and SVGEGT. This CDR3 contains 19 residues. The CDR3 bases are TGTGCCAGCAGTCGCCCCGGACTAGCGGGAGGACCAGGCTACAATGAGCAGTTCTTC. Its protein product is CASSRPGLAGGPGYNEQFF.

The gene calls are TRBV28 and TRBJ2-2, with 9 positions matching TRBD1. The CDR3 consists of 16 residues. V gave up 5 bases and J gave up 6 bases; unmatched junction bases: 10. Germline CDR1 MDHEN, CDR2 SYDVKM. CDR3 region: CASSALGQGFAGELFF. The CDR3 DNA follows: TGTGCCAGCAGTGCCCTTGGACAGGGGTTCGCCGGGGAGCTGTTTTTT.

The chain combines TRBV28 with TRBJ2-5; D remains unclear. The length of the CDR3 is 14 residues. Germline V gene lookup returns CDR1 MDHEN and CDR2 SYDVKM. The ends were cut back, 2 bases at V and 5 bases at J, with 12 bases in the middle. CDR3 loop: CASSLDLPGETQYF. In DNA form, the CDR3 reads TGTGCCAGCAGTTTAGACCTCCCGGGTGAGACCCAGTACTTC.

This clonotype was detected only a few times. The chain is built from TRBV7-9 and TRBJ2-1, with 12 bases lining up with TRBD2. Germline V gene sequence: CDR1 SEHNR, CDR2 FQNEAQ (reference sequence). With V trimmed by 4 bases and J by 4 bases, 5 bases remained unmatched. The CDR3 spans 16 residues. The CDR3 region is CASSSSGRGSYNEQFF. DNA for the CDR3: TGTGCCAGCAGCTCTAGCGGGAGGGGGTCATACAATGAGCAGTTCTTC.

The chain recombines TRBV29-1 with TRBJ1-2, with unresolved D. The CDR3 contains 15 residues. Germline loops: CDR1 SQVTM, CDR2 ANQGSEA. V was shortened by 8 bases and J by 3 bases, with 22 bases between the two germline ends. The CDR3 protein is CSFLQNGRGDYGYTF. The CDR3 nucleotides read TGCAGCTTTCTACAAAACGGACGGGGAGACTATGGCTACACCTTC.

This clonotype occurred many times. The V call is TRBV15, the J call TRBJ2-2; 7 nucleotides align to TRBD2. The CDR3 runs to 15 residues. Looked up from germline, CDR1 is LNHNV and CDR2 is YYDKDF (reference sequence). The trim removed 7 bases at V and 6 bases at J, leaving 11 bases unmatched. The CDR3 protein is CATTRDPSGAGELFF. The CDR3 nucleotides are TGTGCCACCACCCGGGACCCAAGCGGGGCCGGGGAGCTGTTTTTT.